This TCR beta chain was documented in a study of radiotherapy plus CTLA-4 blockade in lung cancer. About the research overall: With about a third of patients having disease control, objective responses were seen in roughly 19%.

Those patients who had chemo-refractory metastatic non-small-cell lung cancer were given focal radiation along with CTLA-4 blockade through ipilimumab. TCRdb's copy holds only in-frame clones and misses some; the assay was immunoSEQ multiplex PCR. In the table there are about 39,000 clones, more than 70% of which are singletons. Comments on this clone: What it binds is unknown.

Study outcomes and limitations: Response was reportedly best predicted by early blood T cell clone dynamics, with interferon-beta.

Trimming removed 3 bases at V and 4 bases at J, with 13 bases between. The germline V gene has CDR1 KGHSH and CDR2 LQKENI. This CDR3 spans 15 amino acids. Sequencing used peripheral blood, obtained from a patient treated with radiotherapy plus ipilimumab. The chain combines TRBV18 with TRBJ2-1, with D maybe TRBD1 (7 bases). The clonotype was recovered from a human donor with non-small cell lung cancer that progressed on radiotherapy plus ipilimumab. The DNA for the CDR3 is TGTGCCAGCTCACCGCGGGACAGTCCTTACAATGAGCAGTTCTTC. Translation: CASSPRDSPYNEQFF.